Below, 6 T cell receptor beta chains from the same sample are listed, as sequenced in a study of T cell responses to AZD1222 COVID-19 vaccine. The method was immunoSEQ multiplex PCR; TCRdb's version includes in-frame clones alone and lacks a portion of them. The sample lists 100,000 or so clones, about four fifths occurring once. The sample here was peripheral blood, taken on day 0 of AZD1222 vaccination. The receptors here all came from an adult in good health.

Turning to this clone: The identical CDR3 is also encoded by other nucleotide sequences in the sample. The gene calls are TRBV18 and TRBJ1-5; the match to TRBD1 covers 7 bases. The trim removed 3 bases at V and 5 bases at J, leaving 1 base unmatched. Germline CDR1 and CDR2: KGHSH and LQKENI. CDR3 length: 13 amino acids. The CDR3 region is CASSPDRDQPQHF. In DNA, the CDR3 is TGTGCCAGCTCACCCGACAGGGATCAGCCCCAGCATTTT.

The rearrangement links TRBV2 to TRBJ1-1; 9 nucleotides match TRBD1. Unmatched junction bases numbered 2, after V lost 6 bases and J lost 3 bases. The CDR3 is 13 amino acids. Germline CDR1 reads SNHLY; CDR2 reads FYNNEI. DNA of the CDR3: TGTGCCAGCAGGGACAGGGGATACACTGAAGCTTTCTTT. It translates to CASRDRGYTEAFF.

The J gene is TRBJ2-4, the V gene TRBV5-1; maybe TRBD1 (6 bases). V lost 4 bases to trimming and J lost 3 bases, with 11 bases between them. Germline V lookup: CDR1 SGHRS, CDR2 YFSETQ. The CDR3 length is 14 residues. CDR3 protein: CASSTQDSKNIQYF. Here the CDR3 DNA reads TGCGCCAGCAGCACACAGGACAGCAAAAACATTCAGTACTTC. The full variable domain, its missing parts supplied by reference TRBV5-1 and TRBJ2-4, is KAGVTQTPRYLIKTRGQQVTLSCSPISGHRSVSWYQQTPGQGLQFLFEYFSETQRNKGNFPGRFSGRQFSNSRSEMNVSTLELGDSALYLCASSTQDSKNIQYFGAGTRLSVL.

The chain recombines TRBV2 with TRBJ1-6; a weak D match, TRBD1 (5 bases). V lost 7 bases and J lost 7, with 17 bases in between. CDR3 length: 15 residues. Germline lookup yields CDR1 SNHLY and CDR2 FYNNEI. The CDR3 nucleotides read TGTGCCAGCAATGAGGGGATCACGACCAATTCACCCCTCCACTTT. It yields the protein CASNEGITTNSPLHF.

This chain links TRBV28 with TRBJ1-5; 8 nucleotides match TRBD1. The CDR3 has 14 amino acids. The V gene's germline CDR1 is MDHEN and CDR2 SYDVKM. Trimming at V came to 4 bases and at J to 2 bases, leaving 1 base not matched to a gene. For the CDR3, the DNA is TGTGCCAGCAGTTCCAGGGGGCGCAATCAGCCCCAGCATTTT. Protein sequence: CASSSRGRNQPQHF.

J is TRBJ2-7 and V is TRBV6-2 or TRBV6-3, with 11 nucleotides matching TRBD2. CDR1 and CDR2 from the germline V gene are MNHEY and SVGEGT. With V trimmed by 4 bases and J by 3 bases, 8 bases remained unmatched. This CDR3 is 16 amino acids long. CDR3 DNA sequence: TGTGCCAGCAGTTTGGCCGGGACTAGCGGAGACTACGAGCAGTACGTC. It encodes CASSLAGTSGDYEQYV.